This TCR beta chain stems from a study of OX40 agonist ivuxolimab in advanced cancers. Study-level results: CD4+ and CD8+ blood T cells expanded clonally by week 6 at 0.1 to 3.0 mg/kg.

With regard to this clone: Antigen specificity is unknown.

The repertoire was sequenced with immunoSEQ multiplex PCR; TCRdb's copy has only in-frame clones and lacks some. The sample includes some 100,000 clones, roughly nine tenths of them seen just once. CDR1 is MDHEN, CDR2 SYDVKM, per germline. The CDR3 totals 16 residues. The junction had 11 bases not matched to a gene; V was cut back by 2 bases and J by 5 bases. Source: CD4+ or CD8+ T cells sorted from blood, taken in a trial of the OX40 agonist ivuxolimab. The receptor comes from an adult with an advanced solid tumor such as melanoma, head and neck, liver or kidney cancer. The V call is TRBV28, the J call TRBJ2-5; 7 bases are a match to TRBD2. The CDR3 region has the DNA TGTGCCAGCAGTTTAAACGTAGGGGAGGGACGTGAGACCCAGTACTTC. Its protein is CASSLNVGEGRETQYF.